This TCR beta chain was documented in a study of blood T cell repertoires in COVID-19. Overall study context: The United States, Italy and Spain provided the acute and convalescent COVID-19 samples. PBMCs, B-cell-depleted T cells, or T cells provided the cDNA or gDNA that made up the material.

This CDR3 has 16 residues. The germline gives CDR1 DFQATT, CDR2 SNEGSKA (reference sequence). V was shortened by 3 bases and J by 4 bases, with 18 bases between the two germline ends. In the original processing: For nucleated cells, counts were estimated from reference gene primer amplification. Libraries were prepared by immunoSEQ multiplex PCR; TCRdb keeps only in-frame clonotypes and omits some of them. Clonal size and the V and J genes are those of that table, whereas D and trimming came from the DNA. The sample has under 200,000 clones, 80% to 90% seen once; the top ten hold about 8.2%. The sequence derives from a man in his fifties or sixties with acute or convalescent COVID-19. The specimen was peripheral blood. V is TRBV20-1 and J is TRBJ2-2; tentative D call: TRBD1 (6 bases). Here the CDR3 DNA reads TGCAGTGCTAGTAGGGTAGCGACCAGGGGCACCGGGGAGCTGTTTTTT. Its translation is CSASRVATRGTGELFF.